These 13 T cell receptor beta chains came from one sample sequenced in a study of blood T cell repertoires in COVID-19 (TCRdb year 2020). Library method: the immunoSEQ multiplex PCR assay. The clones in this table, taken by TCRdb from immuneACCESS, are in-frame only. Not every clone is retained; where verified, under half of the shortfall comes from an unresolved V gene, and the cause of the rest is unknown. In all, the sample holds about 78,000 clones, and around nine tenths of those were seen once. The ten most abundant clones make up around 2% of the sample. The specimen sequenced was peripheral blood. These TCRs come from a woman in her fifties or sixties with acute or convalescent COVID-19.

The CDR3 spells CATSVGQVTDTQYF. The CDR3 nucleotides are TGTGCCACCAGTGTGGGGCAGGTCACAGATACGCAGTATTTT. The chain combines TRBV24-1 with TRBJ2-3; possibly TRBD1 for D (5 bases). Trimming took 5 bases from V and 2 from J, leaving 10 bases between them. Looked up from germline, CDR1 is KGHDR and CDR2 is SFDVKD. The CDR3 consists of 14 residues.

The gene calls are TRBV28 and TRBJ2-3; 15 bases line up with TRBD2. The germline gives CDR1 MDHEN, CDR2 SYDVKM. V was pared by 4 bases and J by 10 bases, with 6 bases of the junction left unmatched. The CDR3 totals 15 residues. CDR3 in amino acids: CASSWTSGRARAQYF. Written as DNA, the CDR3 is TGTGCCAGCAGTTGGACTAGCGGGAGGGCTAGGGCGCAGTATTTT.

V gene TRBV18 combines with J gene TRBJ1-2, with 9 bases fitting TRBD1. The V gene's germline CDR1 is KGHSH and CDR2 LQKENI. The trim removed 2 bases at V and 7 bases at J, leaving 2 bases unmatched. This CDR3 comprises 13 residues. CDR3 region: CASSPGQGLGYTF. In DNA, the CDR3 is TGTGCCAGCTCACCAGGACAGGGGCTTGGCTACACCTTC.

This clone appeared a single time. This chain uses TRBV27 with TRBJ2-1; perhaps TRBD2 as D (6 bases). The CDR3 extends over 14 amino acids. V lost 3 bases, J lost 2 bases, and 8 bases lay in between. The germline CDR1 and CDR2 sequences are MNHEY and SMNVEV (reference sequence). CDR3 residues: CASSFSGPYNEQFF. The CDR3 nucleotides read TGTGCCAGCAGTTTTAGCGGTCCCTACAATGAGCAGTTCTTC.

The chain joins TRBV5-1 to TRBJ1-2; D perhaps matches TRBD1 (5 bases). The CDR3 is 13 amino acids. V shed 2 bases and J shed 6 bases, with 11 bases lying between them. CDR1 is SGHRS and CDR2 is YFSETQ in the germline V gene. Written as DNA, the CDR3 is TGCGCCAGCAGCTTAGGGGATCGGGATGGCTACACCTTC. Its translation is CASSLGDRDGYTF.

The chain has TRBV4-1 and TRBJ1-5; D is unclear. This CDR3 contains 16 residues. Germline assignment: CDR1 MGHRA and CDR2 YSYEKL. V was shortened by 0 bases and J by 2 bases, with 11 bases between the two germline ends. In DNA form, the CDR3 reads TGCGCCAGCAGCCAAGATCTGACTTGGGGCAATCAGCCCCAGCATTTT. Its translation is CASSQDLTWGNQPQHF.

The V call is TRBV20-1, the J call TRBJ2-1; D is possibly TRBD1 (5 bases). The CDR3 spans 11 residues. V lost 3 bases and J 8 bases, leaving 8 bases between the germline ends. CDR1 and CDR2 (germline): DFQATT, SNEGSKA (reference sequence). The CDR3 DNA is TGCAGTGCTAGGTGGGGCGATGAGCAGTTCTTC. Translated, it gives CSARWGDEQFF.

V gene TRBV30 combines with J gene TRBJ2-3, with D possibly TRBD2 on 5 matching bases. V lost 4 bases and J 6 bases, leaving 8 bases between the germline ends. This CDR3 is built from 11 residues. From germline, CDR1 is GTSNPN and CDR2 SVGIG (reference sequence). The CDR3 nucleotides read TGTGCCTGGACGGGGTTGGATACGCAGTATTTT. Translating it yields CAWTGLDTQYF.

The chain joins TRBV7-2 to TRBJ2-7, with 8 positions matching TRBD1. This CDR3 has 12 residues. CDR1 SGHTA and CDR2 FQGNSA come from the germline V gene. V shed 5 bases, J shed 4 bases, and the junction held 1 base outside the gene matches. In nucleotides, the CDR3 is TGTGCCAGCAGCCGACAGGGGTACGAGCAGTACTTC. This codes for CASSRQGYEQYF.

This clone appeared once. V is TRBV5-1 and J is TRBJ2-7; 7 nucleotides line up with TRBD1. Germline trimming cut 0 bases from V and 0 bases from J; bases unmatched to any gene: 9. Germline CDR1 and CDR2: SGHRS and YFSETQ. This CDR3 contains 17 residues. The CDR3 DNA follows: TGCGCCAGCAGCTTGGTCACCGGGACAGCCGACTCCTACGAGCAGTACTTC. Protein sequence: CASSLVTGTADSYEQYF.

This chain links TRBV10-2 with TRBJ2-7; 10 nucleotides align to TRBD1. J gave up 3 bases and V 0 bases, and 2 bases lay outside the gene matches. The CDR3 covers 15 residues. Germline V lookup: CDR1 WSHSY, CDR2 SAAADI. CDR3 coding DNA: TGCGCCAGCAGTGAGTCCAGGACAGGGGGCTACGAGCAGTACTTC. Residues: CASSESRTGGYEQYF.

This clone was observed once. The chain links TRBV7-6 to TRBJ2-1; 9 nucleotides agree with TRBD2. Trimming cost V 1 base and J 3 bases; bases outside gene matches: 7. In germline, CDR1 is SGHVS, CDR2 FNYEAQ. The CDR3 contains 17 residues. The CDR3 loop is CASSLGLAGSFYNEQFF. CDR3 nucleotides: TGTGCCAGCAGCTTAGGCCTAGCGGGATCCTTCTACAATGAGCAGTTCTTC.

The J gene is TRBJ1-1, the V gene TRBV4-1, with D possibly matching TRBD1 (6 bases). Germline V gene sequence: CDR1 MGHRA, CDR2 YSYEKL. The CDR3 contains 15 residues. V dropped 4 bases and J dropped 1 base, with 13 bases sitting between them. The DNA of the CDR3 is TGCGCCAGCAGCCTAGGTGGGACAAGGAACACTGAAGCTTTCTTT. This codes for CASSLGGTRNTEAFF.